This T cell receptor beta chain was captured in a study of T cell responses to AZD1222 COVID-19 vaccine. Study-level information: Second-dose intervals near 4 or 12 weeks were combined.

Here immunoSEQ multiplex PCR was the method, and the copy in TCRdb shows in-frame clones only, minus some. The sample holds 150,000 to 200,000 clones, 80% to 95% seen once. Germline V gives CDR1 SGHTA, CDR2 FQGNSA. This CDR3 region has 13 residues. V was pared by 5 bases and J by 4 bases, with 9 bases between. The sample holds a few counts of this clone. Its matching antigen is unknown. Within the sample, other DNA sequences also encode this same CDR3. General study points: The sample set comprised mostly white British donors with more females, and clonal diversity was possibly underestimated. Baseline testing showed seropositivity in only 5 or 6 AZD1222 recipients. Spike-wide coverage was observed for vaccine-associated CD4 TCRs, with dominant responses at 160-218 and 743-854.

The sequence came from an adult in good health. Sequencing was performed on peripheral blood, taken on day 0 of AZD1222 vaccination. The chain joins TRBV7-2 to TRBJ1-5; D unclear. For the CDR3, the DNA is TGTGCCAGCAGCCAGGAACAGAATCAGCCCCAGCATTTT. Amino acids: CASSQEQNQPQHF.